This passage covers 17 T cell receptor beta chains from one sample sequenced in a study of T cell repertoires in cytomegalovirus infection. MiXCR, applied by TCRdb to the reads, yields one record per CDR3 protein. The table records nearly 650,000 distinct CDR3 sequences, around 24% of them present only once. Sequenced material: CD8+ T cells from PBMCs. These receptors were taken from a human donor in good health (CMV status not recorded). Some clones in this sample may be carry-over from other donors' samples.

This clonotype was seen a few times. The chain's CDR3 is CASRPPDRAYEQYV. The CDR3 DNA sequence: TGTGCCAGCAGACCGCCGGACAGGGCCTACGAGCAGTACGTC. V is TRBV6-2 or TRBV6-3 and J is TRBJ2-7; 8 positions agree with TRBD1. Per germline, CDR1 MNHEY and CDR2 SVGEGT. CDR3 size: 14 residues. Trimming took 6 bases from V and 2 from J; bases not matched to a gene: 6.

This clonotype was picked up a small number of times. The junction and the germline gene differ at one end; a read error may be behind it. The CDR3 sequence is CASSEAFSGTSTDAQYF. CDR3 DNA: TGTGCCAGCAGTGAAGCTTTTTCAGGGACTAGCACAGATGCGCAGTATTTT. The chain couples TRBV2 to TRBJ2-3; 9 bases fit TRBD2. The CDR3 spans 17 residues. CDR1 and CDR2 (germline): SNHLY, FYNNEI.

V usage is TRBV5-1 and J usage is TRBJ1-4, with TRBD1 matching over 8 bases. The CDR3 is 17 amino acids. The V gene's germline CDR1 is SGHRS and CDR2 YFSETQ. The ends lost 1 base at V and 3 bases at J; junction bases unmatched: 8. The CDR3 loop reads CASSLYGQGMANEKLFF. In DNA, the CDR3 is TGCGCCAGCAGCTTGTACGGACAGGGAATGGCTAATGAAAAACTGTTTTTT.

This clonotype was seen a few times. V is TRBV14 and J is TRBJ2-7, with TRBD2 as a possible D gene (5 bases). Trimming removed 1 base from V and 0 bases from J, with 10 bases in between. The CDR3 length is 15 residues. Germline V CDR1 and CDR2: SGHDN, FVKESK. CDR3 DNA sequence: TGTGCCAGCAGCCAAGGGAGGAAATCCTCCTACGAGCAGTACGTC. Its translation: CASSQGRKSSYEQYV.

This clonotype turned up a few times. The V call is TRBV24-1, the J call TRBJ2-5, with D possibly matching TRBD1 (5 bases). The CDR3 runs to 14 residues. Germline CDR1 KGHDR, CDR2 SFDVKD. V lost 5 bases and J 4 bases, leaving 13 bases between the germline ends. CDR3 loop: CATSVRGIGETQYF. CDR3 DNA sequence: TGTGCCACCAGTGTAAGGGGCATCGGAGAGACCCAGTACTTC.

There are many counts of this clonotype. The CDR3 DNA sequence: TGTGCCAGCAGTCTAGGGGGACAGGACCGTTGGGCCCAGTACTTC. This sequence encodes CASSLGGQDRWAQYF. The chain carries TRBV28 and TRBJ2-5; TRBD1 matches at 8 bases. There are 15 residues in the CDR3. Unmatched junction bases numbered 14, after V lost 5 bases and J lost 9 bases. Germline lookup yields CDR1 MDHEN and CDR2 SYDVKM. Looking up the rest from reference TRBV28 and TRBJ2-5 gives the full variable domain: DVKVTQSSRYLVKRTGEKVFLECVQDMDHENMFWYRQDPGLGLRLIYFSYDVKMKEKGDIPEGYSVSREKKERFSLILESASTNQTSMYLCASSLGGQDRWAQYFGPGTRLLVL.

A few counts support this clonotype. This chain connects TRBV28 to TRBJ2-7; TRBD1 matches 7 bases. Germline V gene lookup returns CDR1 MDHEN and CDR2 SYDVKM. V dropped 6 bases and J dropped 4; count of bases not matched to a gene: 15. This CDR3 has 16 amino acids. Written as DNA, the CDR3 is TGTGCCAGCAGCCAAGGACAGGCAATCCCATTGTACGAGCAGTACGTC. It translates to CASSQGQAIPLYEQYV.

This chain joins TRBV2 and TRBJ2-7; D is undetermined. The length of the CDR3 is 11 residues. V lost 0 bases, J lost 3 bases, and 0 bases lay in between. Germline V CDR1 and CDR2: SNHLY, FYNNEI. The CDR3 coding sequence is TGTGCCAGCAGTGAAGCCTACGAGCAGTACGTC. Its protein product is CASSEAYEQYV.

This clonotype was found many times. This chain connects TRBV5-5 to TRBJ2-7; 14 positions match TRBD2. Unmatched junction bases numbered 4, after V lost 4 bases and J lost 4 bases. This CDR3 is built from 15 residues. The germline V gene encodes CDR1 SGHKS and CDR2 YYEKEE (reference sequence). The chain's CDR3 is CASSTGTSGGYEQYF. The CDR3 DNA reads TGTGCCAGCAGCACCGGGACTAGCGGGGGTTACGAGCAGTACTTC.

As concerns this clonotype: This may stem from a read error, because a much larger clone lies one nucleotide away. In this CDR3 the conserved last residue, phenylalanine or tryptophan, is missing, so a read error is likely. The CDR3 region has the DNA TGTGCCAGCAGCTTAGAGCTGGCAGGGGCTTACACTGAAGCTTTCTCT. Amino acid sequence: CASSLELAGAYTEAFS. The J gene is TRBJ1-1, the V gene TRBV7-2; perhaps TRBD1 as D (6 bases). CDR1 SGHTA and CDR2 FQGNSA come from the germline V gene. The CDR3 is made up of 16 amino acids. Trimming removed 1 base from V and 3 bases from J, with 15 bases in between.

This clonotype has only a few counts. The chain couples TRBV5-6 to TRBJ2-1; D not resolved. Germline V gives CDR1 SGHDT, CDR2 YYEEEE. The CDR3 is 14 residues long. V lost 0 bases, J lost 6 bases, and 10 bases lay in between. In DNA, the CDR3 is TGTGCCAGCAGCTTGGGCGGAATGGCCAATGAGCAGTTCTTC. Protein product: CASSLGGMANEQFF.

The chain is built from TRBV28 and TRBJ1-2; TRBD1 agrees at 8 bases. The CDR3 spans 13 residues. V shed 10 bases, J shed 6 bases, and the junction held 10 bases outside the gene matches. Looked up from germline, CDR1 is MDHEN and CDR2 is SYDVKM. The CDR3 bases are TGTGCCAACGAGAGACAGGGACAGGATGGCTACACCTTC. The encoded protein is CANERQGQDGYTF.

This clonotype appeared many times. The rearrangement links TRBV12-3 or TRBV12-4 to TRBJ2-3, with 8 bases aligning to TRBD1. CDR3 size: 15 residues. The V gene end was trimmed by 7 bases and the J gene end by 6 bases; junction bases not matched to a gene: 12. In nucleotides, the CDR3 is TGTGCCAGCACCCCGGACAGGGAGGTGCGTGATACGCAGTATTTT. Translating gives CASTPDREVRDTQYF.

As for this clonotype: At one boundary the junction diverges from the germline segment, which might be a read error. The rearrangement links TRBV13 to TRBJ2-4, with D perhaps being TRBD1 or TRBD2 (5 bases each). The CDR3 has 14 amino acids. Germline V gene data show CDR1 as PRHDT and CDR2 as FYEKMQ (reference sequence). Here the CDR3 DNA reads TGTACCAGCAGTCCCTCATTGGGGGTGCCCATTCAGTACTTC. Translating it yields CTSSPSLGVPIQYF.

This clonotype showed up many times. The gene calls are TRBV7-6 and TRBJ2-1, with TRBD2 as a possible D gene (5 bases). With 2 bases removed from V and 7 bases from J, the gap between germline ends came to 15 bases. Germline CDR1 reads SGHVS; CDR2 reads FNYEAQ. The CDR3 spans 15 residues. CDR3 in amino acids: CASSLRSARTNEQFF. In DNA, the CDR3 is TGTGCCAGCAGCTTAAGGTCGGCCCGGACTAATGAGCAGTTCTTC.

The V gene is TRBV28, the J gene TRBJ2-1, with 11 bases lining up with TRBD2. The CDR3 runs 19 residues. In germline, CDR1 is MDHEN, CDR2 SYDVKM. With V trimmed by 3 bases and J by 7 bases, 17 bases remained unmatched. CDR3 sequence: CASSFKSSGGAVNRNEQFF. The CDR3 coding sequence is TGTGCCAGCAGTTTTAAGAGTAGCGGGGGGGCGGTTAATAGGAATGAGCAGTTCTTC.

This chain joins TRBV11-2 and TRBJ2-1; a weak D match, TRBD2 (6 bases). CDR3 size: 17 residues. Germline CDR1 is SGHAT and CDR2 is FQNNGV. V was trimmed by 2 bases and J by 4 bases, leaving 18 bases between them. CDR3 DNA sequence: TGTGCCAGCAGCTTAATAGAACTAGTGGGGGGATACAATGAGCAGTTCTTC. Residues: CASSLIELVGGYNEQFF.